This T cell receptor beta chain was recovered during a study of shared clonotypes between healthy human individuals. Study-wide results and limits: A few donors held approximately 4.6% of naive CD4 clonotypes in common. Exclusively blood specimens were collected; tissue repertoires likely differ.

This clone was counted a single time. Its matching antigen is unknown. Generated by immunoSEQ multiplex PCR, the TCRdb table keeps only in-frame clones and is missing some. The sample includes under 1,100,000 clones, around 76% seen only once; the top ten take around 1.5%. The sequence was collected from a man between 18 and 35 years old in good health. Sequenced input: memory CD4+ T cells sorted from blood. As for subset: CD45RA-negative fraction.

CDR3 loop: CASSIQFPAGFPGANVLTF. The CDR3 region has the DNA TGTGCCAGTAGTATACAGTTTCCCGCGGGGTTCCCTGGGGCCAACGTCCTGACTTTC. The gene calls are TRBV19 and TRBJ2-6, with TRBD2 as a possible D gene (6 bases). This CDR3 has 19 residues. CDR1 is LNHDA and CDR2 is SQIVND in the germline V gene (reference sequence). Trimming cost V 2 bases and J 2 bases, with 19 bases left between them.